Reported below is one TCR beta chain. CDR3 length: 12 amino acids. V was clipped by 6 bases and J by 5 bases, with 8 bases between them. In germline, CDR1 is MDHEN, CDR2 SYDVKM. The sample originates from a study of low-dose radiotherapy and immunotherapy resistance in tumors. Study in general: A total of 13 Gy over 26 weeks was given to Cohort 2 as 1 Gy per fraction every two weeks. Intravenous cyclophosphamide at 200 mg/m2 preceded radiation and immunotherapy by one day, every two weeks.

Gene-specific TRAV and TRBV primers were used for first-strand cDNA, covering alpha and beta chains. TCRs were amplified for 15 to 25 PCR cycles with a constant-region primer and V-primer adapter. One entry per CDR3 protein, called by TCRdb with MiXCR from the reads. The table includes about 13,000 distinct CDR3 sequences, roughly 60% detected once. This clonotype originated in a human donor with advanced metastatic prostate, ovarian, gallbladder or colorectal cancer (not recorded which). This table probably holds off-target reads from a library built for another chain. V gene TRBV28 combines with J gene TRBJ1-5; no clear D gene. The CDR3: CASSQTDQPQHF. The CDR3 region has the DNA TGTGCCAGCAGCCAAACAGATCAGCCCCAGCATTTT.